The present T cell receptor (beta chain) was sequenced within a study of cytotoxic CD8 clonotypes in ibrutinib-treated CLL. Using immunoSEQ multiplex PCR, the repertoire was profiled, and TCRdb retains in-frame clones only, with some absent. The profile shows about 120,000 clones, 58% of them singletons. This clone occurred a few times. The CDR3 sequence is 17 residues long. Germline V gives CDR1 LNHDA, CDR2 SQIVND (reference sequence). Trimming stripped 4 bases from V and 0 bases from J, with 13 bases between. The TCR was taken from a human donor with chronic lymphocytic leukemia. V usage is TRBV19 and J usage is TRBJ2-6; D is uncertain. Specimen: PBMCs, collected after 24 months of ibrutinib treatment. CDR3 nucleotides: TGTGCCAGTAGTACACCCGGACGGTTCTCTGGGGCCAACGTCCTGACTTTC. Its translation: CASSTPGRFSGANVLTF.